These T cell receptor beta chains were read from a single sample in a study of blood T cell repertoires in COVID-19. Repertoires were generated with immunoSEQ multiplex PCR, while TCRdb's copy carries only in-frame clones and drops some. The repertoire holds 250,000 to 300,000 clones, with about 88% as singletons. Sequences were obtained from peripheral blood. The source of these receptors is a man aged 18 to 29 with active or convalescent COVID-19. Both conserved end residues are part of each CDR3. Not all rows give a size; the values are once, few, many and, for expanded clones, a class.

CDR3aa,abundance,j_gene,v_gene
CASSSVSEETQYF,.,TRBJ2-5,TRBV5-1
CASSGKGQMIDYGYTF,.,TRBJ1-2,TRBV7-9
CASSLKAVDTQYF,.,TRBJ2-3,TRBV27
CASSKEGRDRGYPNYGYTF,few,TRBJ1-2,TRBV11-3
CASSRLAEDGTQYF,.,TRBJ2-5,TRBV3-1/TRBV3-2
CSVDVVQSDTQYF,.,TRBJ2-3,TRBV29-1
CASSRGGQTQETQYF,.,TRBJ2-5,TRBV5-5
CASSQDLGAHGSPLHF,.,TRBJ1-6,TRBV3-1/TRBV3-2
CSGKLDYEQFF,.,TRBJ2-1,TRBV29-1
CASRTGPSNQPQHF,.,TRBJ1-5,TRBV6-5
CASSRARGPTNEKLFF,many,TRBJ1-4,TRBV7-9
CASSSKPGQDDTEAFF,.,TRBJ1-1,TRBV18
CASSYLPVGNTIYF,.,TRBJ1-3,TRBV6-6
CASNPDRANYGYTF,.,TRBJ1-2,TRBV2
CATQGGGANVLTF,.,TRBJ2-6,TRBV24-1
CASSQGQGAYYGYTF,many,TRBJ1-2,TRBV13
CASSENRVRVYEQYF,.,TRBJ2-7,TRBV27
CATSRVASTYEQYF,.,TRBJ2-7,TRBV15
CASSIARGSYEQYF,.,TRBJ2-7,TRBV19
CASSHAEEAHGYTF,.,TRBJ1-2,TRBV28
CAWSIRVETQYF,.,TRBJ2-5,TRBV30
CSVALAGVGETQYF,.,TRBJ2-5,TRBV29-1
CASSLSLGATYEQYF,once,TRBJ2-7,TRBV7-6
CASAAGTDTQYF,.,TRBJ2-3,TRBV5-6
CASSVAQGGTGELFF,few,TRBJ2-2,TRBV9
CASGSGSYEQYF,.,TRBJ2-7,TRBV3-1/TRBV3-2
CASSFGQGTGDTQYF,.,TRBJ2-3,TRBV7-9
CASSVASSGDLSYNEQFF,.,TRBJ2-1,TRBV9
CASSPIRSGGTSMETQYF,.,TRBJ2-5,TRBV11-2
CASMGPSQNTEAFF,.,TRBJ1-1,TRBV19
CASSSVANTEAFF,.,TRBJ1-1,TRBV27
CASSPGQAGEAFF,.,TRBJ1-1,TRBV5-6
CASSLVSGTGELFF,.,TRBJ2-2,TRBV5-6
CASSAPGGSYEQYF,.,TRBJ2-7,TRBV5-4
CASSPRDRTGENTEAFF,.,TRBJ1-1,TRBV4-1
CASSQDAGYDTEAFF,.,TRBJ1-1,TRBV14
CSVGASGGPDTQYF,.,TRBJ2-3,TRBV29-1
CASTRTGTGNSPLHF,once,TRBJ1-6,TRBV6-5
CASSEAPTEFSGYTF,.,TRBJ1-2,TRBV6-1
CASSQWLAGDPDTQYF,.,TRBJ2-3,TRBV4-1
CSVSGTGGLVNTEAFF,.,TRBJ1-1,TRBV29-1
CASSVQGSSSYEQYF,.,TRBJ2-7,TRBV9
CAWSGDRLHTEAFF,.,TRBJ1-1,TRBV30
CASSLQTVNTEAFF,.,TRBJ1-1,TRBV5-1